Described below is a single T cell receptor beta chain sequence and its context. These data belong to a study of T cell changes during pregnancy in multiple sclerosis. Clones were read by immunoSEQ multiplex PCR, and TCRdb kept only the in-frame ones, dropping some. In the table there are about 77,000 clones, roughly 91% of which are singletons. The CDR3 is 15 amino acids. V lost 2 bases and J lost 3, with 16 bases in between. Germline CDR1 and CDR2: GTSNPN and SVGIG (reference sequence). The sequencing here drew on peripheral blood, taken after pregnancy. The TCR sequence derives from a female donor in good health, enrolled as a control in a pregnancy study. This chain uses TRBV30 with TRBJ1-2; D might be TRBD1 (5 bases). CDR3 coding DNA: TGTGCCTGGAGTAATTGGAAGGGGCCCGACTATGGCTACACCTTC. Translation gives CAWSNWKGPDYGYTF. Supplemented by reference TRBV30 and TRBJ1-2, the full variable domain reads SQTIHQWPATLVQPVGSPLSLECTVEGTSNPNLYWYRQAAGRGLQLLFYSVGIGQISSEVPQNLSASRPQDRQFILSSKKLLLSDSGFYLCAWSNWKGPDYGYTFGSGTRLTVV.